This TCR beta chain emerged from a study of blood T cell repertoires in COVID-19. Per the germline V gene, CDR1 is SGHTA and CDR2 is FQGNSA. CDR3 length: 12 residues. V was pared by 3 bases and J by 5 bases, with 5 bases between. Method: immunoSEQ multiplex PCR; TCRdb's copy keeps in-frame clones and lacks some. Among roughly 130,000 clones listed, roughly 77% were seen once. During active infection, Seattle patients enrolled and were then monitored through disease. The chain has TRBV7-2 and TRBJ2-1; D is possibly TRBD2 (5 bases). The receptor was derived from an older woman with COVID-19, enrolled during active disease. The source material was peripheral blood. CDR3 amino acids: CASSFGNNEQFF. CDR3 DNA sequence: TGTGCCAGCAGCTTCGGGAACAATGAGCAGTTCTTC.